Given below is one T cell receptor beta chain in context. This clone is a singleton in its sample. The antigen it recognizes is unknown. Base-call qualities are not available, and no considerably larger clone is one nucleotide away. Participants were included only if at least one PBMC sample before ART initiation and at least two post-ART samples were available. Every participant with HIV received treatment in the United States of America. Before DNA extraction, cryopreserved samples of about 0.95-10 million PBMC were thawed and washed. At the time of the earliest PBMC sample, participants with HIV were aged between about 23 and 54 years. PBMC samples from each participant spanned 1-4 timepoints before ART initiation and 2-8 timepoints after ART initiation, with a median of 7 samples. For every participant, serial HIV viral load, CD4+ T-cell count, ART history and demographic data were obtained. Genomic DNA was extracted from unsorted PBMC with a Qiagen kit on a QIAcube, processed in batches of 12 samples.

The immunoSEQ hsTCRB v3.0 assay was used at survey level resolution to sequence the TRB variable region. A depth of roughly 35,000-55,000 T-cell genomes per sample was targeted for TRB sequencing. An Illumina MiSeq with a v3 150-cycle kit was used to sequence the pooled TRB libraries. On the authors' methods: Repertoire analysis ran in R within a reproducible Nextflow workflow covering QC, data transformation and analysis. LymphoSeq2, an R package for AIRR-Seq data exploration, was used to implement custom analyses. A few samples yielding fewer than 5000 total TRB sequences were excluded, leaving 188 analyzed HIV repertoires. Among the approximately 180 retained HIV repertoires, 55 to 60 were collected before ART initiation and some 130 were collected after ART initiation. Each repertoire was downsampled to 5000 TRB nucleotide sequences, and summary statistics were averaged across 100 downsampling iterations. TRB sequences were retained for analysis only if CDR3 regions of at least seven amino acids were present. Two measures captured diversity: a Shannon entropy-derived clonality score and the Gini coefficient. In the repertoire networks, any two of the top 5000 CDR3 amino acid sequences were linked whenever the two sequences differed by an edit distance of one. For TRB CDR3 amino acid sequences, GLIPH2 was used to predict antigen specificity groups and MHC restriction. To flag known CMV, EBV, HIV or tissue antigen associations, CDR3 amino acid sequences were matched against VDJdb and McPAS-TCR. Pre-ART, post-ART and control groups were compared with Wilcoxon signed-rank tests and Holm-Bonferroni correction. Here the immuneACCESS table is served through TCRdb, limited to in-frame sequences with V and J called. Missing clones are a known gap in these copies; in checked studies unresolved V genes cover under half, and the rest lacks a known reason. The D gene and trimming were derived from the DNA, and the V and J assignments and clone size from that table. This sample holds approximately 15,000 clones; 60% to 80% were observed only once. About 14% of the sample belongs to the ten largest clones.

This specimen comes from a study of long-term antiretroviral therapy in people with HIV (dated by TCRdb to 2022 to 2024). The study in broad terms: The earliest samples were collected roughly a decade before the 2015 WHO recommendation for immediate ART, at a time when ART was usually postponed until CD4 counts fell. No cross-contamination during QIAcube processing turned up in test extractions that ran a monoclonal T-cell line alongside some 34 polyclonal samples. Whether ART initiation and durable HIV suppression were associated with changes in peripheral blood TRB repertoire composition and diversity was tested in a retrospective serial study. About 35% of the 30 participants with HIV were female. A total of under 250 cryopreserved PBMC samples came from approximately 30 adults with confirmed HIV infection and were collected serially over a mean of roughly six years (range 1-12).

The paper's findings and limits, for the study overall: No data were available on ART adherence, viral resistance or therapy changes, limiting inferences about post-ART repertoire changes. Owing to limited PBMC availability, only the TCR beta chain was sequenced, without alpha chain pairing. Starting ART was linked to a significant rise in TRB diversity, yet even with long-term ART the diversity remained significantly lower than in transplant donor controls. HIV repertoires had narrower CDR3 length ranges than controls, and the network structure suggested an antigen-experienced repertoire that shifted only slightly toward naive after ART. The samples were dated from about 2003 to 2018, and the ART regimens that were used may be less effective than current ART regimens. Unsorted PBMC were profiled instead of sorted CD4+ and CD8+ T cells because pre-ART samples had limited cell numbers. The repertoire was dominated across all time points by expanded TRB clones identified before ART initiation, although this dominance was seen to fluctuate and to decrease in many PLHIV after ART.

The sample in question was unsorted PBMCs, obtained 1.5 years before starting antiretroviral therapy. The sequence was obtained from a woman between 50 and 59 years old with HIV.

CDR3 sequence: CAWSGLTYNEQFF. At the DNA level, the sequence is TGTGCCTGGTCGGGCCTGACCTACAATGAGCAGTTCTTC. The receptor chain draws on TRBV30 and TRBJ2-1; the D gene cannot be resolved reliably. V was cut back by 5 bases and J by 2 bases, leaving a gap of 10 bases between them. From the cysteine up to the phenylalanine, the CDR3 has a length of 13 residues. The kept DNA is CDR3 alone, 39 bases in frame from the first base. CDR1 is given as GTSNPN and CDR2 as SVGIG, both from the germline V gene (reference sequence).